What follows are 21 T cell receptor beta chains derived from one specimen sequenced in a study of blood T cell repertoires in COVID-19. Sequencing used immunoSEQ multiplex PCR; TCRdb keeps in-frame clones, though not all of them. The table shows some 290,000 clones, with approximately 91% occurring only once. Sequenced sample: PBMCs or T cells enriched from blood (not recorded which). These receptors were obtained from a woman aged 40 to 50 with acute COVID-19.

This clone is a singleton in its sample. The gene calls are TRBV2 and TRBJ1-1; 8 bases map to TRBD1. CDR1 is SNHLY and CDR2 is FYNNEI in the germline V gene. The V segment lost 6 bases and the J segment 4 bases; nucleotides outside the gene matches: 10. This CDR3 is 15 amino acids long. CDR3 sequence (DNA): TGTGCCAGCAGGAGCGTCCAGGGGGCGAGCACTGAAGCTTTCTTT. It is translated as CASRSVQGASTEAFF.

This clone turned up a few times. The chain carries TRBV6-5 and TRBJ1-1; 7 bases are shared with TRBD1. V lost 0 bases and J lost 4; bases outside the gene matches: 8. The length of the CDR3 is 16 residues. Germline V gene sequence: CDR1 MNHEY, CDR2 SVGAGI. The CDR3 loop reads CASSYSPGAGGTEAFF. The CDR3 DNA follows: TGTGCCAGCAGTTACTCCCCTGGGGCAGGGGGCACTGAAGCTTTCTTT.

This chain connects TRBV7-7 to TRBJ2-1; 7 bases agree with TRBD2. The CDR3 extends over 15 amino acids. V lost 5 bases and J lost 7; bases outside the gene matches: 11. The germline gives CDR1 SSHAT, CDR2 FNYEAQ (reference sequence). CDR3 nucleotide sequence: TGTGCCAGCAGCCCCGGGGAGGGGAAGAAAAATGAGCAGTTCTTC. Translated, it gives CASSPGEGKKNEQFF.

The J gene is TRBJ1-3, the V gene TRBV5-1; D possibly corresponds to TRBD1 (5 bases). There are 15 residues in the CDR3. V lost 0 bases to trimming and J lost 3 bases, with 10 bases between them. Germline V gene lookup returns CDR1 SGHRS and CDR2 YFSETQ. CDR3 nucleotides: TGCGCCAGCAGCTTGGGCACCGGGGGTGGAAACACCATATATTTT. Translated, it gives CASSLGTGGGNTIYF.

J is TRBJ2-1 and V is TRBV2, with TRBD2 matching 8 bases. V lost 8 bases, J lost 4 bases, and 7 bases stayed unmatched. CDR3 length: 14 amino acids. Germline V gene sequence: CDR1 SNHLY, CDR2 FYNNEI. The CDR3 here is CASPGAGAYNEQFF. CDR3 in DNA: TGTGCCAGCCCCGGAGCGGGGGCGTACAATGAGCAGTTCTTC.

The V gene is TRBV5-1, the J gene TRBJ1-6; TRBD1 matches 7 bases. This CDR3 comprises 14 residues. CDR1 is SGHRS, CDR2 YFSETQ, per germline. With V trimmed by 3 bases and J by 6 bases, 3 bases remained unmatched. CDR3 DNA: TGCGCCAGCAGCTCCGGGACAGTTAATTCACCCCTCCACTTT. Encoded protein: CASSSGTVNSPLHF.

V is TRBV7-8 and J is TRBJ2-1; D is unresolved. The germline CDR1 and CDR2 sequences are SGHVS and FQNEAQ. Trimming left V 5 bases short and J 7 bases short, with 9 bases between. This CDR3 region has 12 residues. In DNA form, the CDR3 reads TGTGCCAGCAGCCCGAGCCGGAATGAGCAGTTCTTC. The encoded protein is CASSPSRNEQFF.

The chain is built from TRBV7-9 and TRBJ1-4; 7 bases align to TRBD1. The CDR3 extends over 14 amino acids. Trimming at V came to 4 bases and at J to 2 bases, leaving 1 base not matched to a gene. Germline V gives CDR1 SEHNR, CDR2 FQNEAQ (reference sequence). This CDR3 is CASSWGQTNEKLFF. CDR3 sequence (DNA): TGTGCCAGCAGCTGGGGACAGACTAATGAAAAACTGTTTTTT.

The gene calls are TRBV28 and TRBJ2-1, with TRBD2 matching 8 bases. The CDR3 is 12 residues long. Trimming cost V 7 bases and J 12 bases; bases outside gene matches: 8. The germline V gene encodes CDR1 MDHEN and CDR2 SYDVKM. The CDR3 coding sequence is TGTGCCAGCACTTCGGGGACTAGACGGCAGTTCTTC. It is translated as CASTSGTRRQFF. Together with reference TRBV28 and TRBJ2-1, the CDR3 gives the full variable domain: DVKVTQSSRYLVKRTGEKVFLECVQDMDHENMFWYRQDPGLGLRLIYFSYDVKMKEKGDIPEGYSVSREKKERFSLILESASTNQTSMYLCASTSGTRRQFFGPGTRLTVL.

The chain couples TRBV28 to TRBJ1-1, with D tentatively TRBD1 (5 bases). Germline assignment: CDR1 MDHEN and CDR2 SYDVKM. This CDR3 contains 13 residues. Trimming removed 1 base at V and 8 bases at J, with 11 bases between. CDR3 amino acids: CASSLLAGPEAFF. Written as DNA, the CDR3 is TGTGCCAGCAGTTTATTGGCAGGGCCCGAAGCTTTCTTT.

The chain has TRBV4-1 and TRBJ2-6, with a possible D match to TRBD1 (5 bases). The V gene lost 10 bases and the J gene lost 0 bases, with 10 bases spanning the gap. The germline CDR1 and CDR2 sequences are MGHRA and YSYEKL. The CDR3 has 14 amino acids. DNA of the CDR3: TGCGCCACCGGAAGGGGCTCTGGGGCCAACGTCCTGACTTTC. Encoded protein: CATGRGSGANVLTF.

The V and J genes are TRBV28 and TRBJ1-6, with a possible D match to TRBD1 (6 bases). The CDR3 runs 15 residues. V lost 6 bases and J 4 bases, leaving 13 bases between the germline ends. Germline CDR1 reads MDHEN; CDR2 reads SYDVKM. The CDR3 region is CASRPRDTYNSPLHF. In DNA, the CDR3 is TGTGCCAGCAGACCAAGGGACACATATAATTCACCCCTCCACTTT.

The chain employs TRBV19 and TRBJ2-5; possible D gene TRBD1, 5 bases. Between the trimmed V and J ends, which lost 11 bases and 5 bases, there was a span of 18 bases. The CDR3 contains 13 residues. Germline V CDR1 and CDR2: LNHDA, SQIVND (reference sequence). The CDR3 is CASHRAPGETQYF. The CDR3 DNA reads TGTGCCTCTCACCGGGCCCCAGGGGAGACCCAGTACTTC.

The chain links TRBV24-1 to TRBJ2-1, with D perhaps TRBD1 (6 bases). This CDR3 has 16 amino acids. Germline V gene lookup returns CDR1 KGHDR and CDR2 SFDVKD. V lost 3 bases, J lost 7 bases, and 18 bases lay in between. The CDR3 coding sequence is TGTGCCACCAGTGATAAAGGGACAAATCGTCCTAATGAGCAGTTCTTC. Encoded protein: CATSDKGTNRPNEQFF.

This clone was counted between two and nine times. The DNA for the CDR3 is TGTGCCATCAGTGAGGCAGCCGGGACTCTGTCGAACACCGGGGAGCTGTTTTTT. This codes for CAISEAAGTLSNTGELFF. The chain links TRBV10-3 to TRBJ2-2; weak D call: TRBD2 (6 bases). There are 18 residues in the CDR3. Per germline, CDR1 ENHRY and CDR2 SYGVKD. Deletions cut 2 bases from V and 0 bases from J, with 16 bases between.

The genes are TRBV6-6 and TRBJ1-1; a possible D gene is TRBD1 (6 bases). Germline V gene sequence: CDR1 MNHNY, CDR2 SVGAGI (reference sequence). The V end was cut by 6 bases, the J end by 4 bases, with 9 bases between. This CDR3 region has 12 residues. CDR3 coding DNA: TGTGCCAGCAGACAGGGTGTCACTGAAGCTTTCTTT. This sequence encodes CASRQGVTEAFF.

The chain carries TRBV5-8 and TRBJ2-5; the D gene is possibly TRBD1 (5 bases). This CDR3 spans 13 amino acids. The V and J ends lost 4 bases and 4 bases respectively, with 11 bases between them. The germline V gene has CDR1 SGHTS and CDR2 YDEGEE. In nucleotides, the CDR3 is TGTGCCAGCAGCCCGACAGAAGGAGAGACCCAGTACTTC. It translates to CASSPTEGETQYF.

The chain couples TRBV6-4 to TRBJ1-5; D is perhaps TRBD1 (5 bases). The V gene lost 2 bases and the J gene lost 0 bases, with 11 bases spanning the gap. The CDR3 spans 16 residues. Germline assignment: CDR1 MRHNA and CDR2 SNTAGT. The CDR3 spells CASSDTEDNSNQPQHF. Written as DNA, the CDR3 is TGTGCCAGCAGTGACACCGAGGACAATAGCAATCAGCCCCAGCATTTT.

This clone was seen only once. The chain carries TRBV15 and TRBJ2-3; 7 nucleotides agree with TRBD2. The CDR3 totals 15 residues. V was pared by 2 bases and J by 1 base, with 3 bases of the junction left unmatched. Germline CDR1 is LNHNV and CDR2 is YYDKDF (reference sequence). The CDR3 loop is CATSRLAGRTDTQYF. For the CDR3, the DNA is TGTGCCACCAGCAGATTAGCGGGTCGCACAGATACGCAGTATTTT.

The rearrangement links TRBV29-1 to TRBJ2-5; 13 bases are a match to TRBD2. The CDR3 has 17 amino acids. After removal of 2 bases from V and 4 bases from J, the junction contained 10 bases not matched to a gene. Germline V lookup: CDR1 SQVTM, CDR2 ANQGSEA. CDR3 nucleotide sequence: TGCAGCGTTGAAAGGAACCGGGGACTAGCGGGGCGAGAGACCCAGTACTTC. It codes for CSVERNRGLAGRETQYF.

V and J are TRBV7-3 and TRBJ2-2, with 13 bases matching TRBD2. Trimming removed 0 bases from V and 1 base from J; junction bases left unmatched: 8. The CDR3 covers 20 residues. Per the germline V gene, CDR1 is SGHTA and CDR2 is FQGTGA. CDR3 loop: CASSLTHGLAGVMNTGELFF. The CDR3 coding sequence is TGTGCCAGCAGCTTAACCCATGGACTAGCGGGAGTCATGAACACCGGGGAGCTGTTTTTT.